The rows below give T cell receptor beta chains drawn from one sample of a study of blood T cell repertoires in COVID-19. Using immunoSEQ multiplex PCR, the repertoire was profiled, and TCRdb retains in-frame clones only, with some absent. The table lists a few hundred thousand clones, about nine tenths of them singletons. Material: peripheral blood. Source of these receptors: a woman aged 55-69 years with acute or convalescent COVID-19. Both conserved end residues are part of each CDR3. D genes are given only for firm matches. Where a row states a size, it is once, few, many or the class of an expanded clone; other rows omit it.

clone size	J gene	CDR3 length	D gene	V gene	CDR3 protein	CDR3 DNA
NA	TRBJ1-5	15	NA	TRBV19	CASSIEGSSNQPQHF	TGTGCCAGTAGTATAGAGGGGAGTAGCAATCAGCCCCAGCATTTT
NA	TRBJ1-3	16	NA	TRBV7-2	CASSLVLGGTGNTIYF	TGTGCCAGCAGCTTAGTCTTAGGGGGAACTGGAAACACCATATATTTT
NA	TRBJ2-1	15	TRBD2	TRBV11-3	CASSSPGTRYNEQFF	TGTGCCAGCAGCTCGCCCGGGACTAGATACAATGAGCAGTTCTTC
few	TRBJ2-1	13	NA	TRBV4-3	CASSQNTNNEQFF	TGCGCCAGCAGCCAAAACACGAATAATGAGCAGTTCTTC
NA	TRBJ1-3	15	TRBD1	TRBV18	CASSPLQGIIDTIYF	TGTGCCAGCTCACCCTTACAGGGGATTATAGACACCATATATTTT
NA	TRBJ1-1	13	TRBD1	TRBV7-9	CASSLDRLREAFF	TGTGCCAGCAGCTTGGACAGGCTACGAGAAGCTTTCTTT
NA	TRBJ1-4	14	TRBD1	TRBV4-2	CASSQIQGDEKLFF	TGTGCCAGCAGCCAAATCCAGGGGGATGAAAAACTGTTTTTT
NA	TRBJ2-1	15	TRBD2	TRBV5-1	CASSPGTSTYNEQFF	TGCGCCAGCAGCCCAGGGACTAGTACCTACAATGAGCAGTTCTTC
once	TRBJ1-1	14	NA	TRBV30	CAWSVGGGPTEAFF	TGTGCCTGGAGTGTAGGTGGGGGCCCCACTGAAGCTTTCTTT
NA	TRBJ2-7	15	TRBD1	TRBV7-9	CASSLSGQGASEQYF	TGTGCCAGCAGCTTATCTGGACAGGGGGCCTCCGAGCAGTACTTC
NA	TRBJ1-6	13	NA	TRBV28	CASMETANSPLHF	TGTGCCAGCATGGAGACAGCCAATTCACCCCTCCACTTT
NA	TRBJ1-2	14	TRBD1	TRBV5-1	CASSWTGERYGYTF	TGCGCCAGCAGTTGGACAGGGGAGCGGTATGGCTACACCTTC
NA	TRBJ1-5	15	TRBD1	TRBV10-1	CASTRDRGINQPQHF	TGCGCCAGCACCAGGGACAGGGGGATCAATCAGCCCCAGCATTTT
NA	TRBJ2-1	18	TRBD2	TRBV4-1	CASSQLQTPGTKGNEQFF	TGCGCCAGCAGCCAACTTCAAACTCCCGGGACTAAAGGCAATGAGCAGTTCTTC
NA	TRBJ2-7	18	TRBD1	TRBV6-2/TRBV6-3	CASSYRGPDRFSSYEQYF	TGTGCCAGCAGTTACCGGGGCCCGGACAGGTTCTCCTCCTACGAGCAGTACTTC
NA	TRBJ2-3	17	TRBD2	TRBV11-3	CASSPRDSGGGTDTQYF	TGTGCCAGCAGCCCCCGGGATAGCGGGGGTGGGACAGATACGCAGTATTTT
NA	TRBJ1-1	15	TRBD1	TRBV5-1	CASSTGQTGGFGSFF	TGCGCCAGCAGCACTGGGCAAACAGGGGGTTTTGGATCTTTCTTT
NA	TRBJ1-2	14	NA	TRBV7-8	CASSPYRDNYGYTF	TGTGCCAGCAGCCCATACAGGGATAACTATGGCTACACCTTC
NA	TRBJ1-2	13	TRBD1	TRBV5-1	CASSPGQAYGYTF	TGCGCCAGCAGCCCAGGACAGGCCTATGGCTACACCTTC
NA	TRBJ2-7	12	NA	TRBV12-3/TRBV12-4	CASSFSGSEQYF	TGTGCCAGCAGTTTTTCGGGGAGCGAGCAGTACTTC
NA	TRBJ1-3	14	TRBD1	TRBV19	CASGTALSGNTIYF	TGTGCCAGTGGGACAGCCCTCTCTGGAAACACCATATATTTT
NA	TRBJ2-7	12	NA	TRBV7-2	CASSLMTDEQYF	TGTGCCAGCAGCTTAATGACAGACGAGCAGTACTTC
NA	TRBJ2-7	15	TRBD2	TRBV3-1/TRBV3-2	CASSPAGRRPYEQYF	TGTGCCAGCAGCCCTGCCGGGAGGCGGCCCTACGAGCAGTACTTC
NA	TRBJ2-7	15	TRBD2	TRBV28	CASSSTSGRSYEQYF	TGTGCCAGCAGTTCAACTAGCGGGAGGTCCTACGAGCAGTACTTC
NA	TRBJ2-5	14	NA	TRBV5-1	CASSFQGGVETQYF	TGCGCCAGCAGCTTTCAGGGTGGTGTAGAGACCCAGTACTTC
NA	TRBJ1-1	14	TRBD1	TRBV6-2/TRBV6-3	CASSYPGQGRATYF	TGTGCCAGCAGTTACCCCGGACAGGGAAGAGCGACTTACTTT
NA	TRBJ1-5	15	TRBD1	TRBV10-3	CAISSGTGSNQPQHF	TGTGCCATCAGTTCAGGGACAGGTAGCAATCAGCCCCAGCATTTT
once	TRBJ2-6	17	NA	TRBV7-6	CASSLGQTSSGANVLTF	TGTGCCAGCAGCCTAGGACAGACGAGCTCTGGGGCCAACGTCCTGACTTTC
once	TRBJ2-7	15	TRBD1	TRBV11-1	CASSLQGTDYYEQYF	TGTGCCAGCAGCTTACAGGGGACAGATTACTACGAGCAGTACTTC
NA	TRBJ1-1	17	TRBD1	TRBV7-2	CASSSRDRPLPATEAFF	TGTGCCAGCAGCTCCCGGGACAGGCCTTTACCGGCCACTGAAGCTTTCTTT
once	TRBJ1-6	15	NA	TRBV18	CASSPPVGEGSPLHF	TGTGCCAGCTCACCACCGGTGGGAGAGGGTTCACCCCTCCACTTT
NA	TRBJ1-6	14	TRBD1	TRBV6-4	CASSATGSNSPLHF	TGTGCCAGCAGTGCGACAGGGAGTAATTCACCCCTCCACTTT
NA	TRBJ1-1	17	TRBD1	TRBV5-4	CASSLDGTGRMNTEAFF	TGTGCCAGCAGCTTGGACGGGACAGGGCGAATGAACACTGAAGCTTTCTTT
NA	TRBJ1-5	14	NA	TRBV7-3	CASSPEGSGQPQHF	TGTGCCAGCAGCCCCGAGGGATCCGGTCAGCCCCAGCATTTT
NA	TRBJ2-5	16	NA	TRBV7-2	CASSLAKGAGRETQYF	TGTGCCAGCAGCTTAGCGAAAGGGGCAGGGCGAGAGACCCAGTACTTC
NA	TRBJ2-5	16	TRBD2	TRBV3-1/TRBV3-2	CASSRGGAGGEETQYF	TGTGCCAGCAGCCGGGGAGGAGCGGGGGGAGAAGAGACCCAGTACTTC
NA	TRBJ1-2	14	NA	TRBV16	CASSPTQGSYGYTF	TGTGCCAGCAGCCCAACACAGGGATCCTATGGCTACACCTTC
NA	TRBJ2-1	15	TRBD1	TRBV13	CASSLRQGSYNEQFF	TGTGCCAGCAGCCTCCGACAGGGGTCCTACAATGAGCAGTTCTTC
NA	TRBJ2-1	15	TRBD1	TRBV5-4	CASSLETGGYNEQFF	TGTGCCAGCAGCTTGGAAACAGGGGGCTACAATGAGCAGTTCTTC
once	TRBJ2-1	22	TRBD2	TRBV7-8	CASSSPANSSGRALGSYNEQFF	TGTGCCAGCAGCTCCCCTGCCAATTCTAGCGGGAGGGCCCTCGGCTCCTACAATGAGCAGTTCTTC
NA	TRBJ2-7	18	TRBD2	TRBV5-1	CASSLRGQPLAGYYEQYF	TGCGCCAGCAGCTTGAGGGGACAGCCTCTAGCGGGGTACTACGAGCAGTACTTC
NA	TRBJ1-3	16	TRBD1	TRBV5-4	CASSRDRVSAGNTIYF	TGTGCCAGCAGCCGAGACAGGGTTTCAGCTGGAAACACCATATATTTT
NA	TRBJ2-5	14	NA	TRBV6-5	CASSYSGGKETQYF	TGTGCCAGCAGTTACTCTGGCGGAAAAGAGACCCAGTACTTC
NA	TRBJ1-2	16	TRBD1	TRBV27	CASSRGTGGLGYGYTF	TGTGCCAGCAGTCGCGGGACAGGGGGCCTTGGATATGGCTACACCTTC
NA	TRBJ1-5	14	TRBD1	TRBV29-1	CSVATGTGVQPQHF	TGCAGCGTCGCCACCGGGACAGGGGTCCAGCCCCAGCATTTT
NA	TRBJ2-1	12	NA	TRBV7-3	CASSLSGGEQFF	TGTGCCAGCAGCTTAAGCGGTGGTGAGCAGTTCTTC
NA	TRBJ2-1	15	NA	TRBV18	CASSPVWATYNEQFF	TGTGCCAGCTCACCCGTTTGGGCTACCTACAATGAGCAGTTCTTC
NA	TRBJ1-5	15	TRBD1	TRBV7-8	CASSVGQGRDQPQHF	TGTGCCAGCAGCGTGGGACAGGGTAGGGATCAGCCCCAGCATTTT
once	TRBJ2-5	13	NA	TRBV5-1	CASSPSSAETQYF	TGCGCCAGCAGCCCCTCTAGCGCGGAGACCCAGTACTTC
NA	TRBJ2-2	17	TRBD2	TRBV28	CASSLTSGGLNTGELFF	TGTGCCAGCAGCCTTACTAGCGGGGGCCTCAACACCGGGGAGCTGTTTTTT
NA	TRBJ2-2	13	NA	TRBV3-1/TRBV3-2	CASRAGPTGELFF	TGTGCCAGCAGGGCAGGGCCTACCGGGGAGCTGTTTTTT
NA	TRBJ2-2	16	TRBD1	TRBV4-1	CASSQIDRGRAGELFF	TGCGCCAGCAGCCAAATTGACAGGGGAAGAGCCGGGGAGCTGTTTTTT
many	TRBJ1-2	15	NA	TRBV7-2	CASSLVEGLGYGYTF	TGTGCCAGCAGCTTAGTTGAGGGTTTGGGCTATGGCTACACCTTC
once	TRBJ1-5	13	NA	TRBV19	CASSIADDGAQHF	TGTGCCAGTAGTATAGCGGACGACGGGGCCCAGCATTTT
once	TRBJ1-6	13	NA	TRBV10-3	CAIKGDLNSPLHF	TGTGCCATCAAAGGGGACTTAAATTCACCCCTCCACTTT
NA	TRBJ2-1	15	NA	TRBV4-1	CASSQEGVENNEQFF	TGCGCCAGCAGCCAAGAAGGGGTAGAAAACAATGAGCAGTTCTTC
NA	TRBJ1-1	13	NA	TRBV7-9	CATKQGVNTEAFF	TGTGCCACCAAACAGGGAGTGAACACTGAAGCTTTCTTT
once	TRBJ2-1	16	TRBD2	TRBV7-2	CASSFRRTSGYNEQFF	TGTGCCAGCAGCTTTCGGAGGACTAGCGGGTACAATGAGCAGTTCTTC
NA	TRBJ1-5	15	NA	TRBV15	CATSSGTLWNQPQHF	TGTGCCACCAGCAGCGGGACTCTCTGGAATCAGCCCCAGCATTTT
NA	TRBJ1-3	14	TRBD1	TRBV2	CASSEGQGPDTIYF	TGTGCCAGCAGTGAGGGACAGGGGCCGGACACCATATATTTT